The T cell receptor beta chain under discussion was sequenced for a study of cytomegalovirus exposure and HLA in healthy donors. PCR used 60 Vbeta primers and 13 Jbeta primers. Measured with immunoSEQ multiplex PCR; TCRdb has only the in-frame clones, and not every one. The sample has about 180,000 clones, around 74% seen once. The CDR3 loop spans 16 amino acids. V was clipped by 1 base and J by 2 bases, with 12 bases between them. Germline CDR1 reads MDHEN; CDR2 reads SYDVKM. This receptor was obtained from a male donor in good health and CMV-seronegative. The sequenced material came from PBMCs. The V and J genes are TRBV28 and TRBJ1-5; the D is unclear. Here the CDR3 DNA reads TGTGCCAGCAGTTTATTGGTTCAGGTCGGCAATCAGCCCCAGCATTTT. It codes for CASSLLVQVGNQPQHF.